This is a list of T cell receptor beta chains from one sample in a study of blood T cell repertoires in COVID-19. TCRdb's copy holds only in-frame clones and misses some; the assay was immunoSEQ multiplex PCR. The table has roughly 270,000 clones, roughly 80% seen once. The specimen was PBMCs or T cells enriched from blood (not recorded which). These receptor sequences come from a man aged 35 to 55 who had been exposed to COVID-19. Both conserved end residues are part of each CDR3. Each record gives: clone size, J gene, D gene, V gene, CDR3 protein, CDR3 DNA. The D gene is left open where the match is weak. Clone size is given for some rows only: seen once, a few or many times, or a class if the clone is expanded.

abundance: NA
j_gene: TRBJ1-5
d_gene: TRBD1
v_gene: TRBV19
CDR3aa: CASSTTGGAGQPQHF
CDR3nt: TGTGCCAGTAGTACGACAGGGGGCGCAGGTCAGCCCCAGCATTTT

abundance: NA
j_gene: TRBJ2-5
d_gene: NA
v_gene: TRBV24-1
CDR3aa: CATSDSGQGQETQYF
CDR3nt: TGTGCCACCAGTGATTCTGGGCAGGGCCAAGAGACCCAGTACTTC

abundance: NA
j_gene: TRBJ1-1
d_gene: TRBD1
v_gene: TRBV7-9
CDR3aa: CASSSERDSHTEAFF
CDR3nt: TGTGCCAGCAGCTCAGAGAGGGACAGCCACACTGAAGCTTTCTTT

abundance: NA
j_gene: TRBJ2-1
d_gene: NA
v_gene: TRBV20-1
CDR3aa: CSASPDEQFF
CDR3nt: TGCAGTGCTAGCCCCGATGAGCAGTTCTTC

abundance: NA
j_gene: TRBJ1-3
d_gene: TRBD1
v_gene: TRBV6-5
CDR3aa: CASSRGIIGNTIYF
CDR3nt: TGTGCCAGCAGCAGGGGGATTATAGGAAACACCATATATTTT

abundance: once
j_gene: TRBJ1-1
d_gene: NA
v_gene: TRBV21-1
CDR3aa: CASTKTSQGMDTEAFF
CDR3nt: TGTGCCAGCACCAAAACGAGCCAGGGGATGGACACTGAAGCTTTCTTT

abundance: NA
j_gene: TRBJ2-5
d_gene: TRBD2
v_gene: TRBV11-2
CDR3aa: CASSLEGGKERVQYF
CDR3nt: TGTGCCAGCAGCTTAGAGGGGGGGAAGGAAAGGGTCCAGTACTTC

abundance: once
j_gene: TRBJ1-1
d_gene: TRBD1
v_gene: TRBV28
CDR3aa: CASRRQGNTEAFF
CDR3nt: TGTGCCAGCAGGAGACAGGGGAACACTGAAGCTTTCTTT

abundance: NA
j_gene: TRBJ2-7
d_gene: NA
v_gene: TRBV24-1
CDR3aa: CATSGVPNTYEQYF
CDR3nt: TGTGCCACTTCAGGGGTCCCAAACACCTACGAGCAGTACTTC

abundance: NA
j_gene: TRBJ1-5
d_gene: TRBD1
v_gene: TRBV6-2/TRBV6-3
CDR3aa: CASSYDQTGDMPPDQPQHF
CDR3nt: TGTGCCAGCAGTTACGATCAGACAGGGGATATGCCGCCGGATCAGCCCCAGCATTTT

abundance: NA
j_gene: TRBJ2-1
d_gene: TRBD2
v_gene: TRBV12-5
CDR3aa: CASGFHRTLAGTGNEQFF
CDR3nt: TGTGCTAGTGGTTTCCACCGGACACTAGCGGGAACTGGCAATGAGCAGTTCTTC

abundance: NA
j_gene: TRBJ2-7
d_gene: NA
v_gene: TRBV7-8
CDR3aa: CASSTPQGSHEQYF
CDR3nt: TGTGCCAGCAGCACCCCACAGGGATCCCACGAGCAGTACTTC

abundance: once
j_gene: TRBJ1-4
d_gene: NA
v_gene: TRBV2
CDR3aa: CASRAGTQNEKLFF
CDR3nt: TGTGCCAGCAGAGCCGGGACACAAAATGAAAAACTGTTTTTT

abundance: NA
j_gene: TRBJ2-1
d_gene: TRBD1
v_gene: TRBV18
CDR3aa: CASSPNRGTASEQFF
CDR3nt: TGTGCCAGCTCACCAAACAGGGGCACAGCTTCCGAGCAGTTCTTC

abundance: NA
j_gene: TRBJ2-3
d_gene: TRBD2
v_gene: TRBV7-6
CDR3aa: CASSYLAGGRADTQYF
CDR3nt: TGTGCCAGCAGCTATCTAGCGGGAGGAAGGGCAGATACGCAGTATTTT

abundance: NA
j_gene: TRBJ2-3
d_gene: NA
v_gene: TRBV19
CDR3aa: CASRPLGSRGTVLGQYF
CDR3nt: TGTGCCAGTAGACCGTTGGGTTCGCGGGGAACGGTTCTAGGGCAGTATTTT

abundance: NA
j_gene: TRBJ2-4
d_gene: TRBD1
v_gene: TRBV27
CDR3aa: CASRGQGGNIQYF
CDR3nt: TGTGCCAGCAGGGGACAGGGCGGCAACATTCAGTACTTC

abundance: NA
j_gene: TRBJ2-1
d_gene: TRBD2
v_gene: TRBV27
CDR3aa: CASSLREGPSKFF
CDR3nt: TGTGCCAGCAGTTTGAGGGAGGGCCCGTCAAAGTTCTTC

abundance: few
j_gene: TRBJ2-2
d_gene: NA
v_gene: TRBV7-3
CDR3aa: CASSPGWGELFF
CDR3nt: TGTGCCAGCAGCCCAGGATGGGGGGAGCTGTTTTTT

abundance: once
j_gene: TRBJ1-6
d_gene: TRBD1
v_gene: TRBV2
CDR3aa: CASTLEGANSPLHF
CDR3nt: TGTGCCAGCACTTTGGAGGGGGCGAATTCACCCCTCCACTTT

abundance: NA
j_gene: TRBJ2-3
d_gene: TRBD1
v_gene: TRBV11-3
CDR3aa: CASSWDRQTDTQYF
CDR3nt: TGTGCCAGCAGCTGGGACAGGCAGACAGATACGCAGTATTTT

abundance: NA
j_gene: TRBJ1-6
d_gene: TRBD1
v_gene: TRBV6-5
CDR3aa: CASTIRQGDPPLHF
CDR3nt: TGTGCCAGCACCATTCGACAGGGGGATCCACCCCTCCACTTT

abundance: NA
j_gene: TRBJ1-3
d_gene: NA
v_gene: TRBV9
CDR3aa: CASSGQSKWNTIYF
CDR3nt: TGTGCCAGCAGTGGACAGTCAAAGTGGAACACCATATATTTT

abundance: few
j_gene: TRBJ1-6
d_gene: NA
v_gene: TRBV27
CDR3aa: CASSYRDYNSPLHF
CDR3nt: TGTGCCAGCAGTTACAGGGACTATAATTCACCCCTCCACTTT

abundance: NA
j_gene: TRBJ2-4
d_gene: TRBD1
v_gene: TRBV19
CDR3aa: CASSSRDRGFSINIQYF
CDR3nt: TGTGCCAGTAGTTCCCGCGACAGGGGGTTTTCGATAAACATTCAGTACTTC

abundance: NA
j_gene: TRBJ2-5
d_gene: NA
v_gene: TRBV24-1
CDR3aa: CATSTRQTYQETQYF
CDR3nt: TGTGCCACCAGTACTCGACAGACGTACCAAGAGACCCAGTACTTC